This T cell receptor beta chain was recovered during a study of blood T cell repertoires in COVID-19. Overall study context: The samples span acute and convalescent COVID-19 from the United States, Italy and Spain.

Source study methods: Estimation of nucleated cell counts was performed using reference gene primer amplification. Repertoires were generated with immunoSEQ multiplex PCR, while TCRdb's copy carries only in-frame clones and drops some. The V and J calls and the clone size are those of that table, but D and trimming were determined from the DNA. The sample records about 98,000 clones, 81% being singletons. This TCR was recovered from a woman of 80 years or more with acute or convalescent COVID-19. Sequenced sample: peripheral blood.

CDR3 bases: TGTGCCAGCAGGTTGAACAGGGTCCGAGGAGAGACCCAGTACTTC. As protein: CASRLNRVRGETQYF. The chain employs TRBV11-1 and TRBJ2-5, with a possible D match to TRBD1 (6 bases). The CDR3 extends over 15 amino acids. The germline CDR1 and CDR2 sequences are SGHAT and FQDESV (reference sequence). The germline V and J ends were trimmed by 6 bases and 4 bases, with 18 bases remaining between them.